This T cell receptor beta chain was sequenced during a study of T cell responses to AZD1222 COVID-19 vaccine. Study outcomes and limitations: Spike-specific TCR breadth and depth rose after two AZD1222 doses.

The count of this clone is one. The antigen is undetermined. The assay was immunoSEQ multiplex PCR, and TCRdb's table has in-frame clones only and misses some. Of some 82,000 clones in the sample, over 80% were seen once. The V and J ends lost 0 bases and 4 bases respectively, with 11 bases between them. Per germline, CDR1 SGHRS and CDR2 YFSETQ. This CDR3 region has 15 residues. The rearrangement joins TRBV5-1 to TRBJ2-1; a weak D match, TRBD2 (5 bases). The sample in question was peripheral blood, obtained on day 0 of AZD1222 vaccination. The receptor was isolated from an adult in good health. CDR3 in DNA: TGCGCCAGCAGCTTGGCCCCCGGGAAATACAATGAGCAGTTCTTC. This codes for CASSLAPGKYNEQFF.